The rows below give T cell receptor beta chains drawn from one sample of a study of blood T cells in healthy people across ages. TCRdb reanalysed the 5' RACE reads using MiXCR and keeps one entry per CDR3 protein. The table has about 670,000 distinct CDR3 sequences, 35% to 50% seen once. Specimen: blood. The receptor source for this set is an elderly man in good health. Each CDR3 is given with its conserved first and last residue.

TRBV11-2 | CASSLDRALYNEQFF
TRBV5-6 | CASSLIAQTTEQYF
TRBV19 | CASILTGVGANVLTF
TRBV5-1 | CASSFSRGNEQFF
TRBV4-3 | CASSQDYTVTTDTQYF
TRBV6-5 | CASTLAAGLQETQYF
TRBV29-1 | CSVERGRPGTDTQYF
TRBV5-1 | CASSLGRTGTYEQYF
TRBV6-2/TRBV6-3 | CASLLTGTAQETQYF
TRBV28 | CASSFRASSNQPQHF
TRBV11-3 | CASSLGGTSDEQYF
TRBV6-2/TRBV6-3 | CASTNPGASSEQYF
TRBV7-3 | CASSLTPSREEAGELFF
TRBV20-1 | CSARDRTLGGYTF
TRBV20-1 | CSAKEGGGLTYNEQFF
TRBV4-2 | CASSQDVSSGSGADVLTF
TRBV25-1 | CASSVTGVITDTQYF
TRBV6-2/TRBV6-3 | CASSYSDSRTNFRDTQYF
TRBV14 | CASSIPGTSGASSTDTQYF
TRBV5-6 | CASSKGQYWGNIQYF
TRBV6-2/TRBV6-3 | CASSPPPGILETQYF
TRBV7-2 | CASSLDLEGANEELFF
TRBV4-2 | CASSPEWMGKETQYF
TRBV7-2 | CASSLGGGAGQDTQYF